The T cell receptor delta chain under discussion was sequenced for a study of γδ T cells in repeated Plasmodium falciparum infection. TCRdb called clones anew from the multiplex PCR reads with CATT. The table records about 48,000 delta-chain clones, 1.6% of them present only once. The CDR3 loop spans 22 amino acids. Germline V gene lookup returns CDR1 TSWWSYY and CDR2 QGS. Study outcomes and limitations: Donors in Mali lived in a small rural village, largely one ethnic group.

Gammadelta T cells were flow-sorted from PBMC into Vgamma9/Vdelta2+ and Vdelta2-negative populations for bulk analysis. This clone showed up many times. Its specificity is not known. This probably arose from a read error, given a far larger clone one base away. Other DNA sequences in this specimen translate into the identical CDR3. The clonotype was recovered from a pool of human donors (malaria-infected and uninfected, not separated). Sequenced sample: gamma-delta T cells from blood. This chain links TRDV1 with TRDJ1; 8 nucleotides align to TRDD3. Since TCRdb gives no J gene, matching the DNA to germline was used here to assign it. The CDR3 nucleotides read TGTGCTCTTGGGTTTTCCGGCTACACACCCCTGGGGGACCGAACCTACACCGACAAACTCATCTTT. Amino acids: CALGFSGYTPLGDRTYTDKLIF.